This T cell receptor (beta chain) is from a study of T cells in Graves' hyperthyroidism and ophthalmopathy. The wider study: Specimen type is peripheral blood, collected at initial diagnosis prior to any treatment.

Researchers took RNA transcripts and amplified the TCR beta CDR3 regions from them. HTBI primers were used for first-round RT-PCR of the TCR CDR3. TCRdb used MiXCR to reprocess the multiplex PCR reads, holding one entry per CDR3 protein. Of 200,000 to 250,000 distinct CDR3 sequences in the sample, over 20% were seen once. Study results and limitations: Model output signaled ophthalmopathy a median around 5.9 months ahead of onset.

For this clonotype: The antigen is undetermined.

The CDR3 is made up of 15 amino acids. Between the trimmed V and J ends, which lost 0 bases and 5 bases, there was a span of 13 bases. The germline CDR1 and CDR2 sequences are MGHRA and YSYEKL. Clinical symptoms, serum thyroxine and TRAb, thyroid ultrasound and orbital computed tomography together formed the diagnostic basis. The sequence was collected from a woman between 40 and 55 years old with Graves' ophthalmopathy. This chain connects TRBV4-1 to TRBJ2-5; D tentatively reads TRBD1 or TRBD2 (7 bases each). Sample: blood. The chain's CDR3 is CASSQDQGGGETQYF. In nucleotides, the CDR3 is TGCGCCAGCAGCCAAGATCAGGGGGGGGGGGAGACCCAGTACTTC.